This TCR delta chain was captured by sequencing in a study of gamma-delta T cells after stem cell transplantation. TCRdb reprocessed the RT-PCR reads through CATT. The sample carries 1,500 to 2,000 delta-chain clones, around 4.5% recorded once. Within the sample, this clone is large (0.1 to 1%). This sample includes further DNA sequences coding for the same CDR3. J was trimmed by 0 bases and V by 4 bases; bases with no gene match: 9. CDR1 is GEAIGNYY and CDR2 is EKD in the germline V gene. The CDR3 loop spans 16 amino acids. The origin of this receptor is a human donor. It is not recorded whose cells these are; they may come from a transplant donor. This chain connects TRDV2 to TRDJ1; 8 bases map to TRDD3. Source material: gamma-delta T cells. This CDR3 reads CACERLGDMYTDKLIF. Here the CDR3 DNA reads TGTGCCTGTGAAAGGCTGGGGGACATGTACACCGATAAACTCATCTTT.